This TCR beta chain was sequenced during a study of beta chain features in type 1 diabetes. Study background: Across every sample, over 100 million sorted cells were examined in total. General study points: In patients and controls equally, PCR might favor templates that are shorter. Among all four CD4+ subsets, Type 1 diabetes patients had TCRB CDR3s that were moderately but significantly shorter.

Every bit of the isolated RNA underwent reverse transcription, so sequencing read expressed TCRB transcripts. Roughly 3.4 million reads per sample on average were obtained from naive, central memory and regulatory T cell samples. TCRdb's copy holds only in-frame clones and misses some; the assay was immunoSEQ multiplex PCR. This sample yields over 150,000 clones, of which about 9% are seen a single time; over 0.45% belongs to the top ten. CDR1 is SEHNR, CDR2 FQNEAQ, per germline (reference sequence). Trimming removed 8 bases from V and 1 base from J; junction bases left unmatched: 4. There are 13 residues in the CDR3. This clone appeared a few times. Antigen unknown.

Input material: central memory CD4+ T cells from blood. The chain is built from TRBV7-9 and TRBJ2-5; 7 positions match TRBD1. The sequence came from a woman between 18 and 29 years old with type 1 diabetes. For the CDR3, the DNA is TGTGCCAGCTGGGGGACAGCCCAAGAGACCCAGTACTTC. Its translation is CASWGTAQETQYF.